This TCR beta chain was obtained from a study of control samples from healthy donors and cancer patients. Germline CDR1 SGHTA, CDR2 FQGNSA. Deletions cut 1 base from V and 1 base from J, with 11 bases between. This CDR3 region has 15 residues. Libraries were prepared by immunoSEQ multiplex PCR; TCRdb keeps only in-frame clonotypes and omits some of them. The table lists around 150,000 clones, 85% to 90% of them singletons. This TCR was recovered from a man aged 30 to 45 in good health. The sample was blood. The chain uses TRBV7-2 and TRBJ2-7; tentatively, D is TRBD2 (7 bases). CDR3 nucleotide sequence: TGTGCCAGCAGCTTAGGGGCGGGGGCGTCCTACGAGCAGTACTTC. Protein: CASSLGAGASYEQYF.